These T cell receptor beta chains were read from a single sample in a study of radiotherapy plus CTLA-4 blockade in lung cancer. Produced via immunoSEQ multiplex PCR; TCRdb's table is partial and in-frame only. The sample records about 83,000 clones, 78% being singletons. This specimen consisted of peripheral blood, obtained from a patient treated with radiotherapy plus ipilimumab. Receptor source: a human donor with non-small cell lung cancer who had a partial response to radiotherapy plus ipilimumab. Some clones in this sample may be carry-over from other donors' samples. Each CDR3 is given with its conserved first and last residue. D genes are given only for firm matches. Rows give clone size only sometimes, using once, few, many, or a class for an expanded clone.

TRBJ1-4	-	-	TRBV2	TGTGCCAGCAGAGTCACCGAGCGTGAAAAACTGTTTTTT	CASRVTEREKLFF
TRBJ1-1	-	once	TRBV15	TGTGCCACCAGCAGAGGCAGGGGAGAGGGGAACACTGAAGCTTTCTTT	CATSRGRGEGNTEAFF
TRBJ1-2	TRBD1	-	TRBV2	TGTGCCAGCAATCTCCGGGACAGGTCTATCACCTTC	CASNLRDRSITF
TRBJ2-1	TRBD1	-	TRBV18	TGTGCCAGCTCACAACCGGGACAGGGGACATTCAATGAGCAGTTCTTC	CASSQPGQGTFNEQFF
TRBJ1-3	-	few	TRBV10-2	TGCGCCAGCAGGGACATGGGGAAAGGAAACACCATATATTTT	CASRDMGKGNTIYF
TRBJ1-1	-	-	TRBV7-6	TGTGCCAGCAGCCCCGCTGGGGGGGGAGGTACTGAAGCTTTCTTT	CASSPAGGGGTEAFF
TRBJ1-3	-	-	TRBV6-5	TGTGCCAGCAGCATGACAGGCAGCTCTGGAAACACCATATATTTT	CASSMTGSSGNTIYF
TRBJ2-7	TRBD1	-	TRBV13	TGTGCCAGCAGCTTACGCCTCGGGACAGGGTCCTCCGAGCAGTACTTC	CASSLRLGTGSSEQYF
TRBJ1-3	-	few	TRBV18	TGTGCCAGCTCACCTACAGGGTATGGAAACACCATATATTTT	CASSPTGYGNTIYF
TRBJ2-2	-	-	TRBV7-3	TGTGCCAGCAGCCGAGAACCCACTAGGGGGGAGCTGTTTTTT	CASSREPTRGELFF
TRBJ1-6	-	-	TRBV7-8	TGTGCCAGCAGCTTAGCACAGGGCCCAAATTCACCCCTCCACTTT	CASSLAQGPNSPLHF
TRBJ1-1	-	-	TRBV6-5	TGTGCCAGCAGTTACTCGCGCAGGGGGAACACTGAAGCTTTCTTT	CASSYSRRGNTEAFF
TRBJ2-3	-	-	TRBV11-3	TGTGCCAGCAGCGCGGTCAGGGACACAGGGACGCAGTATTTT	CASSAVRDTGTQYF
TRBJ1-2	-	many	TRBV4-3	TGCGCCAGCAGCCAAGATTGGGCACTTTATGGCTACACCTTC	CASSQDWALYGYTF
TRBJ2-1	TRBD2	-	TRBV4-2	TGTGCCAGCAGCCAAGAACCGGGACTAGCGTTTCATGAGCAGTTCTTC	CASSQEPGLAFHEQFF
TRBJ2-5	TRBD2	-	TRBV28	TGTGCCAGCAGCGACCCGGGACTAGGAGAGACCCAGTACTTC	CASSDPGLGETQYF
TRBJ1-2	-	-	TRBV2	TGTGCCAGCAATGAGCTCATCGGGGCTAACTATGGCTACACCTTC	CASNELIGANYGYTF
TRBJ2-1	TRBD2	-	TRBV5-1	TGCGCCAGCAGCTTGGAAGCGGGAGGGCATGAGCAGTTCTTC	CASSLEAGGHEQFF
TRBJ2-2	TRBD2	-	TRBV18	TGTGCCAGCTCAAAAGGACTAGCGGGGGGGCCGGAGGAGCTGTTTTTT	CASSKGLAGGPEELFF
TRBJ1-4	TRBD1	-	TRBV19	TGTGCCAGTAGTCTGACTCGGGACAGAAATGAAAAACTGTTTTTT	CASSLTRDRNEKLFF
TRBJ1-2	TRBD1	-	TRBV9	TGTGCCAGCAGCGTCGACAGGGATTCTTATGGCTACACCTTC	CASSVDRDSYGYTF
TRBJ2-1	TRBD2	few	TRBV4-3	TGCGCCAGCAGCCAAGATCGGGGACTAGCGGGGGGCAATGAGCAGTTCTTC	CASSQDRGLAGGNEQFF
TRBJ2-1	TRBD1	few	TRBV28	TGTGCCAGCAGTTTGGGGGACAGCTACAATGAGCAGTTCTTC	CASSLGDSYNEQFF
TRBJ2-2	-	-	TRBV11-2	TGTGCCAGCAGCTCGCTGACAGGATACACCGGGGAGCTGTTTTTT	CASSSLTGYTGELFF
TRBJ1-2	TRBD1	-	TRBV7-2	TGTGCCAGCAGCTTACACCTCGGACAGGGCAATGGCTACACCTTC	CASSLHLGQGNGYTF
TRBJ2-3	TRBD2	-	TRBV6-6	TGTGCCAGCAGTTACTCGAGTGCGGGGGGCTCGCAGTATTTT	CASSYSSAGGSQYF
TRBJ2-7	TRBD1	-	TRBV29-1	TGCAGCGTTTCCGGGACAGGGTCCAACGAGCAGTACTTC	CSVSGTGSNEQYF
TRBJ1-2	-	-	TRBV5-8	TGTGCCAGCAGCCTGACTGGTCCCTATGGCTACACCTTC	CASSLTGPYGYTF
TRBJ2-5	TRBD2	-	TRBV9	TGTGCCAGCAGCAAAACCGGAATGGGACTAGCGGGCCAAGAGACCCAGTACTTC	CASSKTGMGLAGQETQYF
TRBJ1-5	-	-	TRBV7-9	TGTGCCAGCAGCTTAGGTGGGGGCAAGGAGCCCCAGCATTTT	CASSLGGGKEPQHF
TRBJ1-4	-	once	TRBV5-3	TGTGCCAGAAGCTCAACAATACCGGGACACCCCCTGGGTAGGAGTGAAAAACTGTTTTTT	CARSSTIPGHPLGRSEKLFF
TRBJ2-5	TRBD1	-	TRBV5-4	TGTGCCAGCAGCTTGGGGGGACAGGGCAAAGAGACCCAGTACTTC	CASSLGGQGKETQYF
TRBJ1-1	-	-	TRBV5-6	TGTGCCAGCAGGAATACCCTAAACACTGAAGCTTTCTTT	CASRNTLNTEAFF
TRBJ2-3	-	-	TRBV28	TGTGCCAGCAGCTTTGGCGGGACGCAGGGTATCCATACGCAGTATTTT	CASSFGGTQGIHTQYF
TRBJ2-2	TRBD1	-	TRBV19	TGTGCCAGTTTAACCACGGGACAGGGGATAACCGGGGAGCTGTTTTTT	CASLTTGQGITGELFF